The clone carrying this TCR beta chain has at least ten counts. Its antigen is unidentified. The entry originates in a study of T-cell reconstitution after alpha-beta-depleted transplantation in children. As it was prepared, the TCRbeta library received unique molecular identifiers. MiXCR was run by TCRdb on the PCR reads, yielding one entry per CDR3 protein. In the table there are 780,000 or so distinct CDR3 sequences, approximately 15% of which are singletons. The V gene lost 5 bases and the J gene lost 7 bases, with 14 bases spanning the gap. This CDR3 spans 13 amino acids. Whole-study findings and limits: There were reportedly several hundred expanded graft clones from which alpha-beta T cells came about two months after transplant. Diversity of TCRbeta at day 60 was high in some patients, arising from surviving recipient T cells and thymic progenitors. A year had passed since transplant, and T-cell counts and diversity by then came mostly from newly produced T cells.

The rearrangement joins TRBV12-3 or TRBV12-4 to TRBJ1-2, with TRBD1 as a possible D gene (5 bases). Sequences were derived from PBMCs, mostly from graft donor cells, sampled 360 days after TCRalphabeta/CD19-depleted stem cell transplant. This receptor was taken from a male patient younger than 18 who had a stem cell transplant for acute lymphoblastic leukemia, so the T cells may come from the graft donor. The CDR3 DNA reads TGTGCCAGCAGTCCGGGACGGCAACGTGGCTACACCTTC. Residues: CASSPGRQRGYTF.